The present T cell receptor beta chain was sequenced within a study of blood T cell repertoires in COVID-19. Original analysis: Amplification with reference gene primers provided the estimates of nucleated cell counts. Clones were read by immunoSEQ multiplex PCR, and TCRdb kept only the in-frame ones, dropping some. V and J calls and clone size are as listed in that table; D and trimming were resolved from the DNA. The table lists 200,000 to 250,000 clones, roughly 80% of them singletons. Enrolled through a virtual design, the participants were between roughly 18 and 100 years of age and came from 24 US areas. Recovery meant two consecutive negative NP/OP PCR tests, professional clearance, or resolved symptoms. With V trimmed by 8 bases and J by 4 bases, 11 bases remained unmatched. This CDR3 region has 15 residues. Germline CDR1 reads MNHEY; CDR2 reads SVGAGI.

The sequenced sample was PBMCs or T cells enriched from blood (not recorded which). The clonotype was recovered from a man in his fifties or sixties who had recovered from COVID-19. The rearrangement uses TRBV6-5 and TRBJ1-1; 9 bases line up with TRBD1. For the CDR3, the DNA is TGTGCCAGCGGGGGGACAGGGAGAGGAAGCACTGAAGCTTTCTTT. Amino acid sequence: CASGGTGRGSTEAFF.